This TCR beta chain was identified in a study of early T cells in non-severe SARS-CoV-2 infection. Turning to the study itself: Sequencing of unsorted whole blood was done on bulk RNA, leaving chains unpaired. The study's findings and limits: VDJdb-based matching was biased toward anti-spike CD8 responses and missed private and CD4 specificities.

The table lists this clonotype with many counts. Its specificity is unknown. This CDR3 spans 11 amino acids. V gave up 1 base and J gave up 10 bases, with 6 bases separating them. CDR1 SGHRS and CDR2 YFSETQ come from the germline V gene. The protocol attached unique molecular identifiers to individual cDNA molecules. Via MiXCR, TCRdb re-called the 5' RACE reads, giving one row per CDR3 protein. In the table there are around 26,000 distinct CDR3 sequences, nearly 4.5% of which are singletons. Sequenced input: whole blood. The rearrangement links TRBV5-1 to TRBJ2-1; the D is unclear. The sequence was collected from an adult who was a healthcare worker with PCR-confirmed SARS-CoV-2 infection or an uninfected control (not recorded which). As DNA, the CDR3 is TGCGCCAGCAGCTTGTCCTGGGAGCAGTTCTTC. This encodes CASSLSWEQFF.